One T cell receptor (beta chain) is described in this entry. This receptor's antigen is unknown. Base qualities are missing; no much larger clone stands one base away. These data belong to a study of post-analysis software for immune sequencing data (dated by TCRdb to between 2014 and 2016). Context from the whole study: Disease courses on record covered relapsing-remitting, secondary progressive and progressive-relapsing multiple sclerosis, though some patients had no subtype annotation. The patient repertoires were set against eleven to twelve previously published healthy control repertoires from donors whose ages ranged from roughly 6 to 25 years. A subset of samples was prepared in parallel using single-end sample barcoding, then pooled and co-amplified after Illumina adapter ligation.

To demonstrate the VDJtools post-analysis software, the study profiled TCR beta repertoires from the peripheral blood of about a dozen young patients with multiple sclerosis. Multiple sclerosis patients were children and adolescents aged roughly 6 to 15 years. General study outcomes and caveats: Significantly lower normalized Chao1 diversity was found in multiple sclerosis patients than in controls, suggesting substantial peripheral T-cell clonal expansion. Direct clustering with F measure revealed strong co-clustering of samples prepared in the same batch, which led to a batch-effect correction. About five TRBV segments, including TRBV5-6, TRBV5-1 and TRBV20-1, were significantly more frequent in patients than controls. The control group was slightly older than the multiple sclerosis patient group.

CDR3 length: 12 amino acids, cysteine to phenylalanine. Only the CDR3 DNA is retained, 36 bases long and in frame from the first base. The germline ends are 8 bases apart after V is trimmed by 3 bases and J by 3 bases. The germline V gene encodes CDR1 SQVTM and CDR2 ANQGSEA. Library method: PCR. Sequenced using an Illumina HiSeq 2500. To reduce PCR and sequencing biases, unique molecular identifiers were incorporated into the TCR beta cDNA libraries. About 0.5 million cDNA molecules were obtained for every 1 to 10 million input T cells, so each molecule roughly corresponded to one T cell. The same protocol used for the earlier healthy control dataset was applied to prepare and sequence the patient libraries. Samples belonging to the same batch were prepared together, multiplexed and sequenced on a shared HiSeq lane. As for the authors' bioinformatics: MIGEC handled the raw barcoded reads, throwing out single-read molecular identifier groups before consensus assembly and CDR3 extraction. Clonotype tables were post-analysed with VDJtools, normalizing diversity by down-sampling all datasets to the smallest sample size. To correct batch-related cross-sample contamination, repertoire overlap clustering matched CDR3 amino acid sequences but not nucleotide sequences. TCRdb applied fastp at Q25 and MiXCR to the public reads, then kept only in-frame beta chains. Rows merge per CDR3 protein into single entries with the most common DNA and genes. Here the V and J calls rest on TCRdb's processing, not on the authors' analysis. Here the sample has around 710,000 distinct CDR3 sequences; 40% to 55% occur a single time. The ten largest account for around 4.7% of the sample.

Sequenced material: blood. This TCR derives from a girl between 5 and 17 years old with multiple sclerosis. The rearrangement joined TRBV29-1 to TRBJ1-1; the D region possibly corresponds to TRBD1 (5 bases align). The bases are TGCAGCGTTGAGGGGGGTGACACTGAAGCTTTCTTT. Its coded protein is CSVEGGDTEAFF. Outside the CDR3, residues come from the reference TRBV29-1 and TRBJ1-1 proteins, so the full variable domain is: SAVISQKPSRDICQRGTSLTIQCQVDSQVTMMFWYRQQPGQSLTLIATANQGSEATYESGFVIDKFPISRPNLTFSTLTVSNMSPEDSSIYLCSVEGGDTEAFFGQGTRLTVV.